This T cell receptor (beta chain) was recovered during a study of cytomegalovirus exposure and HLA in healthy donors. Study-wide points: The presence/absence work took it that sequencing depth was about the same across donors.

Note on this clone: Antigen specificity is unknown.

Whereas donors were nominally healthy upon sampling, unrecorded immune exposures were probable. Primers: 60 Vbeta forward and 13 Jbeta reverse. Using immunoSEQ multiplex PCR, the repertoire was profiled, and TCRdb retains in-frame clones only, with some absent. The table has 45,000 to 70,000 clones, almost 85% seen once. The CDR3 has 14 residues. Germline values: CDR1 GTSNPN, CDR2 SVGIG (reference sequence). V was shortened by 2 bases and J by 6 bases, with 13 bases between the two germline ends. The sequence came from a man aged 45-65 years in good health and CMV-seronegative. This chain connects TRBV30 to TRBJ1-4; D gene ambiguous. Input material: PBMCs. The CDR3 reads CAWSSGLGYEKLFF. The CDR3 DNA sequence: TGTGCCTGGAGTTCGGGTCTTGGATATGAAAAACTGTTTTTT.